This T cell receptor (beta chain) originates from a study of OX40 agonist ivuxolimab in advanced cancers. Overall study: Partial responses were achieved by three patients, of whom one had hepatocellular carcinoma and two had cutaneous melanoma.

V trimming: 4 bases; J trimming: 2 bases; junction bases outside the gene matches: 6. The CDR3 loop spans 15 amino acids. The germline V gene encodes CDR1 LNHNV and CDR2 YYDKDF (reference sequence). Study conclusions and caveats: In the 0.1-3.0 mg/kg groups, partial responders showed among the lowest expansion.

Concerning this clone itself: Its specificity is unknown.

Using immunoSEQ multiplex PCR, the repertoire was profiled, and TCRdb retains in-frame clones only, with some absent. The repertoire holds 68,000 or so clones, with around 83% as singletons. Specimen: CD4+ or CD8+ T cells sorted from blood, collected in a trial of the OX40 agonist ivuxolimab. The receptor's source is an adult with an advanced solid tumor such as melanoma, head and neck, liver or kidney cancer. The V gene is TRBV15, the J gene TRBJ1-2; TRBD1 agrees at 8 bases. The CDR3 DNA reads TGTGCCACCAGCATAGGGACAGGAGGCAACTATGGCTACACCTTC. As protein: CATSIGTGGNYGYTF.